This T cell receptor (beta chain) was captured in a study of post-analysis software for immune sequencing data. This CDR3 region has 14 residues. V was trimmed by 3 bases and J by 6 bases, leaving 18 bases between them. The germline V gene encodes CDR1 DFQATT and CDR2 SNEGSKA (reference sequence). Study conclusions and caveats: Analysis by F measure revealed that same-batch samples clustered strongly together. Elevated frequency relative to controls characterized roughly five TRBV segments in patients, TRBV5-6, TRBV5-1 and TRBV20-1 among them. For normalized Chao1 diversity, multiple sclerosis patients scored significantly lower than controls did.

This clonotype was counted between two and nine times. The target antigen is unknown. Libraries were made from TCR beta cDNA, and they carried unique molecular identifiers. MiXCR was run by TCRdb on the PCR reads, yielding one entry per CDR3 protein. Of almost 700,000 distinct CDR3 sequences listed, 59% are singletons. The chain couples TRBV20-1 to TRBJ2-7; D might be TRBD2 (5 bases). The clonotype was recovered from a girl aged 2 to 10 with multiple sclerosis. The sequenced sample consisted of blood. CDR3 in DNA: TGCAGTGCTAGGAAAAGCGGCGATACGGGCGAGCAGTACTTC. This translates into CSARKSGDTGEQYF.